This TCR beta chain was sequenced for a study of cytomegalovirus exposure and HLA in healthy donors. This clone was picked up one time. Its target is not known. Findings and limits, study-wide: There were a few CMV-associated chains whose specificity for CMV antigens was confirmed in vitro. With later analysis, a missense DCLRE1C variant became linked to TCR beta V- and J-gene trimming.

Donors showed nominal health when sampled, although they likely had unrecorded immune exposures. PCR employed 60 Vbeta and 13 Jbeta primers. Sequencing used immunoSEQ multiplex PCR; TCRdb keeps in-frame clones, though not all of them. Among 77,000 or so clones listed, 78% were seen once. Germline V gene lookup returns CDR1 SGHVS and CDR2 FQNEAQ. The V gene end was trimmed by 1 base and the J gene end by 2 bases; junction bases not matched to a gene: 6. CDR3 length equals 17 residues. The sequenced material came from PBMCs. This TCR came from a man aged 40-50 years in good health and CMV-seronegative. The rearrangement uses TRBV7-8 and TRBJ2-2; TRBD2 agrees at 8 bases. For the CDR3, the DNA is TGTGCCAGCAGCTTAGGGTGGCGGGGGGCAAACACCGGGGAGCTGTTTTTT. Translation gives CASSLGWRGANTGELFF.